The 30 T cell receptor beta chains below were found in one sample sequenced in a study of T cell repertoires in cytomegalovirus infection. Each CDR3 protein is one row after TCRdb ran MiXCR on the reads. The repertoire holds hundreds of thousands of distinct CDR3 sequences, with 20% to 25% as singletons. What was sequenced was CD8+ T cells from PBMCs. The receptors shown here come from a human donor in good health (CMV status not recorded). Some clones in this sample may be carry-over from other donors' samples.

The table lists this clonotype with many counts. The rearrangement joins TRBV6-1 to TRBJ1-5; no reliable D call. Germline CDR1 MNHNS, CDR2 SASEGT. CDR3 length: 13 residues. Trimming removed 5 bases at V and 6 bases at J, with 11 bases between. The CDR3 here is CASSTPRSQPQHF. CDR3 in DNA: TGTGCCAGCAGTACCCCTCGAAGTCAGCCCCAGCATTTT.

This CDR3 is CASSPRDRAFDGYTF. For the CDR3, the DNA is TGTGCCAGCAGCCCTCGGGACAGAGCATTTGATGGCTACACCTTC. This rearrangement joins TRBV7-9 to TRBJ1-2; 7 bases fit TRBD1. Germline-derived CDR1 and CDR2 are SEHNR and FQNEAQ (reference sequence). This CDR3 is 15 amino acids long. Trimming took 5 bases from V and 6 from J; bases not matched to a gene: 12.

In this sample, this clonotype turned up once. The chain employs TRBV20-1 and TRBJ1-4, with D hard to call. This CDR3 spans 16 amino acids. CDR1 and CDR2 (germline): DFQATT, SNEGSKA (reference sequence). Trimming took off 1 base at V and 0 bases at J, with 12 bases between the two ends. CDR3 sequence (DNA): TGCAGTGCTAGAGTCCTCCGGCCCGCAACTAATGAAAAACTGTTTTTT. Protein: CSARVLRPATNEKLFF.

J is TRBJ1-5 and V is TRBV15; D unresolved. V was trimmed by 0 bases and J by 7 bases, leaving 10 bases between them. CDR1 is LNHNV and CDR2 is YYDKDF in the germline V gene (reference sequence). CDR3 length: 14 amino acids. CDR3: CATSRDSAPQPQHF. As DNA, the CDR3 is TGTGCCACCAGCAGAGATTCAGCCCCACAGCCCCAGCATTTT.

The chain couples TRBV27 to TRBJ2-1; D is perhaps TRBD2 (5 bases). Trimming took 5 bases from V and 1 from J, leaving 15 bases between them. Germline V gene data show CDR1 as MNHEY and CDR2 as SMNVEV (reference sequence). The CDR3 consists of 16 residues. CDR3 region: CASSPREAESYNEQFF. CDR3 in DNA: TGTGCCAGCAGTCCCCGGGAAGCGGAGTCCTACAATGAGCAGTTCTTC.

The chain carries TRBV7-6 and TRBJ1-2, with D unresolved. Trimming cost V 4 bases and J 5 bases, with 26 bases left between them. Germline V CDR1 and CDR2: SGHVS, FNYEAQ. This CDR3 spans 18 amino acids. The CDR3 sequence is CASSSSTLGRPGTYGYTF. The CDR3 DNA reads as TGTGCCAGCAGCTCCAGTACCCTTGGACGGCCCGGAACTTATGGCTACACCTTC.

The CDR3: CASSVSRAPYNEQFF. The CDR3 DNA reads TGTGCCAGCAGTGTCTCGCGAGCCCCTTACAATGAGCAGTTCTTC. The V call is TRBV27, the J call TRBJ2-1; D not resolved. The CDR3 totals 15 residues. Germline CDR1 is MNHEY and CDR2 is SMNVEV (reference sequence). V lost 5 bases and J lost 4, with 15 bases in between.

The chain is built from TRBV12-3 or TRBV12-4 and TRBJ1-5, with no clear D. V shed 2 bases and J shed 0 bases, with 5 bases lying between them. CDR3 length: 14 residues. The chain's CDR3 is CASSLSNSNQPQHF. In DNA, the CDR3 is TGTGCCAGCAGTTTAAGCAATAGCAATCAGCCCCAGCATTTT.

This sequence joins TRBV25-1 and TRBJ1-1; TRBD1 agrees at 7 bases. V lost 5 bases and J lost 3; bases outside the gene matches: 6. The CDR3 length is 14 residues. CDR1 and CDR2 (germline): MGHDK, SYGVNS. Written as DNA, the CDR3 is TGTGCCAGCAGTCGGACAGGAATCTACACTGAAGCTTTCTTT. It specifies CASSRTGIYTEAFF. The entire variable domain, with the rest obtained from reference TRBV25-1 and TRBJ1-1, is as follows: EADIYQTPRYLVIGTGKKITLECSQTMGHDKMYWYQQDPGMELHLIHYSYGVNSTEKGDLSSESTVSRIRTEHFPLTLESARPSHTSQYLCASSRTGIYTEAFFGQGTRLTVV.

The sample holds a few counts of this clonotype. The rearrangement joins TRBV7-9 to TRBJ1-1; 8 nucleotides line up with TRBD1. Germline loops: CDR1 SEHNR, CDR2 FQNEAQ (reference sequence). V lost 3 bases and J lost 4; bases outside the gene matches: 10. The CDR3 contains 16 residues. CDR3 amino acids: CASSFHRTGPSTEAFF. CDR3 in DNA: TGTGCCAGCAGCTTCCACAGGACAGGGCCAAGCACTGAAGCTTTCTTT.

This rearrangement joins TRBV6-5 to TRBJ2-5; D could derive from TRBD1 or TRBD2 (5 bases each). Trimming removed 2 bases from V and 5 bases from J, with 12 bases in between. The CDR3 loop spans 14 amino acids. Germline V CDR1 and CDR2: MNHEY, SVGAGI. The CDR3 DNA is TGTGCCAGCAGTTACGGGACCTTGCGGGAGACCCAGTACTTC. This translates into CASSYGTLRETQYF.

In its sample, this clonotype was seen a few times. The chain links TRBV4-1 to TRBJ2-1; 10 bases align to TRBD2. Germline assignment: CDR1 MGHRA and CDR2 YSYEKL. The CDR3 contains 17 residues. Trimming at V came to 0 bases and at J to 7 bases, leaving 9 bases not matched to a gene. This chain's CDR3 is CASSQDLAGGPANEQFF. For the CDR3, the DNA is TGCGCCAGCAGCCAAGATTTAGCGGGGGGCCCGGCGAATGAGCAGTTCTTC.

The J gene is TRBJ2-3, the V gene TRBV6-5; 7 nucleotides line up with TRBD2. Trimming at V came to 4 bases and at J to 1 base, leaving 5 bases not matched to a gene. The CDR3 consists of 15 residues. Per the germline V gene, CDR1 is MNHEY and CDR2 is SVGAGI. For the CDR3, the DNA is TGTGCCAGCAGTTCCACGACTAGCCGCACAGATACGCAGTATTTT. This encodes CASSSTTSRTDTQYF.

The chain combines TRBV10-3 with TRBJ2-3, with 7 bases identical to TRBD1. The germline V gene encodes CDR1 ENHRY and CDR2 SYGVKD. V dropped 2 bases and J dropped 6; count of bases not matched to a gene: 5. The CDR3 has 14 residues. CDR3 nucleotides: TGTGCCATCAGTGAGGTAGGGGGCCGTGATACGCAGTATTTT. As protein: CAISEVGGRDTQYF.

For this clonotype: A much larger clone is a single base away; this may be a read error. This rearrangement joins TRBV27 to TRBJ2-2; the D gene is possibly TRBD2 (6 bases). The CDR3 is 14 amino acids. The germline gives CDR1 MNHEY, CDR2 SMNVEV (reference sequence). This CDR3 is CANSWRENTGELFF. In DNA, the CDR3 is TGTGCCAACAGTTGGAGGGAAAACACCGGGGAGCTGTTTTTT.

This clonotype was picked up many times. The chain employs TRBV27 and TRBJ2-3; 10 bases align to TRBD1. Losses at the gene ends were 3 bases for V and 5 bases for J; bases not matched to a gene: 5. CDR1 MNHEY and CDR2 SMNVEV come from the germline V gene (reference sequence). The CDR3 sequence is 15 residues long. DNA of the CDR3: TGTGCCAGCAGTTTCTTCGGACAGGGGGAAGATACGCAGTATTTT. Translated, it gives CASSFFGQGEDTQYF.

This CDR3 reads CSARKGVGSDYEQYF. CDR3 nucleotide sequence: TGCAGTGCTAGGAAGGGGGTGGGGTCCGACTACGAGCAGTACTTC. V gene TRBV20-1 combines with J gene TRBJ2-7, with D possibly matching TRBD1 (6 bases). V lost 3 bases and J lost 3, with 18 bases in between. This CDR3 contains 15 residues. Germline V gene lookup returns CDR1 DFQATT and CDR2 SNEGSKA (reference sequence).

This clonotype has at least ten counts. The V gene is TRBV28, the J gene TRBJ2-1, with 7 bases that match TRBD1. J lost 2 bases, V lost 9 bases, and 7 bases had no gene match. This CDR3 has 14 residues. CDR1 is MDHEN, CDR2 SYDVKM, per germline. The CDR3 loop reads CASTGDLAYNEQFF. The CDR3 DNA reads as TGTGCCAGTACAGGGGATCTCGCCTACAATGAGCAGTTCTTC.

V and J are TRBV7-9 and TRBJ1-2; 7 nucleotides line up with TRBD1. Germline V lookup: CDR1 SEHNR, CDR2 FQNEAQ (reference sequence). CDR3 length: 12 amino acids. V was pared by 5 bases and J by 8 bases, with 5 bases of the junction left unmatched. The CDR3 DNA follows: TGTGCCAGCAGCAAGGACAGGCGCGGCTACACCTTC. The encoded protein is CASSKDRRGYTF.

The gene calls are TRBV28 and TRBJ1-6, with D unresolved. Trimming stripped 6 bases from V and 4 bases from J, with 7 bases between. Germline-derived CDR1 and CDR2 are MDHEN and SYDVKM. CDR3 length equals 13 residues. The CDR3 spells CASRTDYNSPLHF. The CDR3 DNA reads TGTGCCAGCAGGACGGATTATAATTCACCCCTCCACTTT.

This clonotype was seen at least ten times. The rearrangement links TRBV7-8 to TRBJ2-7; maybe TRBD1 (6 bases). The length of the CDR3 is 15 residues. Trimming cost V 5 bases and J 0 bases, with 14 bases left between them. In germline, CDR1 is SGHVS, CDR2 FQNEAQ. The CDR3 is CASSTNRASSYEQYF. CDR3 coding DNA: TGTGCCAGCAGCACAAACAGGGCCAGCTCCTACGAGCAGTACTTC. Full variable domain (remainder filled in from reference TRBV7-8 and TRBJ2-7): GAGVSQSPRYKVAKRGQDVALRCDPISGHVSLFWYQQALGQGPEFLTYFQNEAQLDKSGLPSDRFFAERPEGSVSTLKIQRTQQEDSAVYLCASSTNRASSYEQYFGPGTRLTVT.

Regarding this clonotype: Just one base apart from a much larger clone, this may be a read error. This chain's CDR3 is CASSLTVSDMQYF. CDR3 DNA sequence: TGTGCCAGCAGCCTGACCGTTTCGGATATGCAGTATTTT. V is TRBV7-2 and J is TRBJ2-3; D not resolved. The CDR3 runs to 13 residues. In germline, CDR1 is SGHTA, CDR2 FQGNSA.

The V gene is TRBV13, the J gene TRBJ2-7; D tentatively fits TRBD1 or TRBD2 (6 bases each). V shed 4 bases and J shed 6 bases, with 22 bases lying between them. This CDR3 is 16 amino acids long. Germline V gives CDR1 PRHDT, CDR2 FYEKMQ (reference sequence). The DNA of the CDR3 is TGTGCCAGCAGCTCCGCCGGAGGGATAGGGGACACCGAGCAGTACTTC. It translates to CASSSAGGIGDTEQYF.

This clonotype has only a few counts. The chain is built from TRBV29-1 and TRBJ1-2; 9 positions match TRBD1. J was trimmed by 3 bases and V by 7 bases; bases with no gene match: 3. CDR3 length: 12 residues. The germline gives CDR1 SQVTM, CDR2 ANQGSEA. The CDR3 sequence: CSGRTGDYGYTF. CDR3 in DNA: TGCAGCGGGCGGACAGGGGACTATGGCTACACCTTC.

This clonotype has just a few counts. V is TRBV5-6 and J is TRBJ2-5; tentative D call: TRBD1 (5 bases). Per germline, CDR1 SGHDT and CDR2 YYEEEE. Trimming left V 6 bases short and J 5 bases short, with 20 bases between. CDR3 length: 15 amino acids. CDR3 sequence (DNA): TGTGCCAGCACCCAAAAAAATAGGGGCAGGGAGACCCAGTACTTC. Its protein product is CASTQKNRGRETQYF.

This clonotype has at least ten counts. One end of the junction varies from germline; a read error may be responsible. The chain uses TRBV7-3 and TRBJ2-1, with D perhaps matching TRBD2 (5 bases). The CDR3 contains 16 residues. Germline loops: CDR1 SGHTA, CDR2 FQGTGA. The CDR3 DNA reads as TGCGCCAGCAGCTTAAGCGGTACGAGCTCCTACAATGAGCAGTTCTTC. It specifies CASSLSGTSSYNEQFF.

This clonotype has a handful of counts. The V call is TRBV6-2 or TRBV6-3, the J call TRBJ2-2; D is possibly TRBD1 (5 bases). Germline V gene data show CDR1 as MNHEY and CDR2 as SVGEGT. V was cut by 7 bases and J by 4 bases, with 10 bases left in between. The CDR3 length is 13 residues. This chain's CDR3 is CASTRAATGELFF. The CDR3 coding sequence is TGTGCCAGCACCAGGGCGGCCACCGGGGAGCTGTTTTTT.

V and J are TRBV7-9 and TRBJ2-7; 7 nucleotides match TRBD1. CDR3 length: 15 residues. With 1 base clipped from V and 6 bases from J, the junction kept 9 bases outside the gene matches. The germline CDR1 and CDR2 sequences are SEHNR and FQNEAQ (reference sequence). CDR3 in amino acids: CASSLGGTGVGEQYF. The CDR3 nucleotides are TGTGCCAGCAGCTTAGGGGGCACAGGGGTTGGCGAGCAGTACTTC.

This clonotype showed up just a few times. J is TRBJ2-1 and V is TRBV19; TRBD2 might be the D (7 bases). The CDR3 loop spans 15 amino acids. The V gene lost 0 bases and the J gene lost 6 bases, with 12 bases spanning the gap. Germline-derived CDR1 and CDR2 are LNHDA and SQIVND (reference sequence). In DNA, the CDR3 is TGTGCCAGTAGTATAGAAACGGGGGGCCCCAATGAGCAGTTCTTC. Protein sequence: CASSIETGGPNEQFF.

This clonotype was observed a few times. This chain links TRBV12-3 or TRBV12-4 with TRBJ1-5; tentatively, D is TRBD1 (5 bases). Trimming pared 6 bases from V and 6 bases from J, leaving 9 bases between. The CDR3 sequence is 12 residues long. The CDR3 loop reads CASRAGRQPQHF. The CDR3 DNA is TGTGCCAGCAGAGCAGGGCGTCAGCCCCAGCATTTT.